This entry describes one T cell receptor beta chain. The table came from immunoSEQ multiplex PCR; TCRdb's copy has only in-frame clones and leaves some out. The repertoire holds around 70,000 clones, with under 85% as singletons. This record comes from a study of OX40 agonist ivuxolimab in advanced cancers. The sample here was CD4+ or CD8+ T cells sorted from blood, taken in a trial of the OX40 agonist ivuxolimab. The clonotype originates from an adult with an advanced solid tumor such as melanoma, head and neck, liver or kidney cancer.

CDR3 in amino acids: CASSLDRYSPYEQYF. CDR3 coding DNA: TGTGCCAGCAGCTTGGATCGGTACAGCCCCTACGAGCAGTACTTC. V usage is TRBV5-4 and J usage is TRBJ2-7, with D unresolved. Deletions cut 0 bases from V and 2 bases from J, with 12 bases between. The CDR3 covers 15 residues. The germline gives CDR1 SGHNT, CDR2 YYREEE (reference sequence).